The rows below give T cell receptor beta chains drawn from one sample of a study of CD8 T cells in Susac syndrome. TCRdb analysed the immunoSEQ multiplex PCR reads with MiXCR anew, one entry per CDR3 protein. The sample includes approximately 270,000 distinct CDR3 sequences, over 85% seen only once; the top ten take 0.065% to 0.075%. Source material: CD4+ T cells from PBMCs. The source of these receptors is a human donor with multiple sclerosis. Each CDR3 is given with its conserved first and last residue. D genes are given only for firm matches. Size values are once, few and many counts, or a class for expanded clones, and some rows have none.

d_call j_call v_call clone_size cdr3_aa cdr3_nt
. TRBJ1-2 TRBV5-1 . CASSLDGGPGGYTF TGCGCCAGCAGCTTGGATGGGGGGCCCGGCGGCTACACCTTC
. TRBJ2-3 TRBV24-1 . CASGGNTDTQYF TGTGCCTCCGGCGGGAACACAGATACGCAGTATTTT
. TRBJ2-3 TRBV3-1 . CASSPKTDTQYF TGTGCCAGCAGCCCTAAAACAGATACGCAGTATTTT
TRBD1 TRBJ2-1 TRBV7-9 . CASSKDLGDRNSNEQFF TGTGCCAGCAGCAAAGACCTGGGGGACAGAAATAGCAATGAGCAGTTCTTC
. TRBJ2-3 TRBV24-1 . CATRGFGNTDTQYF TGTGCCACCAGGGGATTCGGCAACACAGATACGCAGTATTTT
TRBD2 TRBJ2-1 TRBV7-3 . CASSSHAGDNEQFF TGTGCCAGCAGCTCGCATGCGGGGGACAATGAGCAGTTCTTC
. TRBJ2-4 TRBV7-2 . CASSPAVGNIQYF TGTGCCAGCAGCCCCGCGGTAGGGAACATTCAGTACTTC
TRBD2 TRBJ2-1 TRBV6-5 . CASCSTGGQSYNEQFF TGTGCCAGCTGTTCGACGGGGGGGCAGTCCTACAATGAGCAGTTCTTC
. TRBJ2-7 TRBV28 . CASSQSPEQYF TGTGCCAGCAGTCAAAGTCCCGAGCAGTACTTC
. TRBJ1-1 TRBV30 . CAWSVFGWGTEAFF TGTGCCTGGAGTGTCTTTGGATGGGGCACTGAAGCTTTCTTT
. TRBJ1-2 TRBV28 once CASTAQGGSYGYTF TGTGCCAGCACCGCGCAGGGAGGGAGCTATGGCTACACCTTC
. TRBJ2-3 TRBV7-3 . CASSSDPGDTQYF TGTGCCAGCAGCTCCGATCCAGGAGATACGCAGTATTTT
. TRBJ2-5 TRBV11-2 . CASSFVQGTQYF TGTGCCAGCAGCTTCGTTCAAGGGACCCAGTACTTC
TRBD1 TRBJ1-4 TRBV29-1 . CSVEDRETGVEKLFF TGCAGCGTTGAAGATCGGGAGACAGGGGTAGAAAAACTGTTTTTT
. TRBJ1-1 TRBV29-1 . CSVEREGAFF TGCAGCGTTGAACGCGAAGGAGCTTTCTTT
TRBD1 TRBJ2-1 TRBV6-1 . CASTPDRLGNEQFF TGTGCCAGCACACCGGACAGGTTGGGCAATGAGCAGTTCTTC
TRBD1 TRBJ2-6 TRBV20-1 . CSAGRNRDRGTGANVLTF TGCAGTGCTGGCCGAAACCGGGACAGGGGGACTGGGGCCAACGTCCTGACTTTC
TRBD2 TRBJ2-1 TRBV5-1 . CASGLDGTSGGRYNEQFF TGCGCCAGCGGCTTGGATGGGACTAGCGGGGGTCGCTACAATGAGCAGTTCTTC
. TRBJ2-5 TRBV30 . CAWSSAVLVETQYF TGTGCCTGGAGTTCGGCCGTTCTTGTGGAGACCCAGTACTTC
. TRBJ1-5 TRBV12-3/TRBV12-4 . CASSVALTGLSNQPQHF TGTGCCAGCAGTGTGGCCCTGACGGGGCTCAGCAATCAGCCCCAGCATTTT
TRBD2 TRBJ2-1 TRBV6-2/TRBV6-3 . CASSYPAGLAPPPYNEQFF TGTGCCAGCAGTTACCCCGCGGGACTAGCGCCACCCCCCTACAATGAGCAGTTCTTC
. TRBJ1-6 TRBV5-1 few CASSREYNSPLHF TGCGCCAGCAGCCGGGAGTATAATTCACCCCTCCACTTT
TRBD1 TRBJ1-5 TRBV6-1 . CASRLEPGGANQPQHF TGTGCCAGCAGACTAGAGCCAGGGGGCGCGAATCAGCCCCAGCATTTT
TRBD1 TRBJ1-1 TRBV30 . CAWSLRDRNTEAFF TGTGCCTGGAGCCTCCGGGACAGGAACACTGAAGCTTTCTTT
. TRBJ2-7 TRBV6-5 . CASKGGRRVGYEQYF TGTGCCAGCAAGGGAGGCAGGCGAGTAGGCTACGAGCAGTACTTC
. TRBJ2-3 TRBV5-6 once CASSLGHRVADTQYF TGTGCCAGCAGCTTGGGACACAGGGTGGCAGATACGCAGTATTTT
. TRBJ1-1 TRBV3-1 . CASSQDPSNTEAFF TGTGCCAGCAGCCAAGATCCGTCGAACACTGAAGCTTTCTTT
. TRBJ2-1 TRBV6-5 . CASTPPDFSNEQFF TGTGCCAGCACCCCCCCAGACTTCAGCAATGAGCAGTTCTTC
TRBD2 TRBJ2-1 TRBV12-3/TRBV12-4 once CASSLGSGGARAVF TGTGCCAGCAGTTTAGGTAGCGGGGGGGCCAGGGCAGTCTTC
TRBD1 TRBJ2-2 TRBV3-1 . CASSQQGATGELFF TGTGCCAGCAGTCAACAGGGGGCGACAGGGGAGCTGTTTTTT
. TRBJ2-1 TRBV7-9 . CASSVNLAGRSYNEQFF TGTGCCAGCAGCGTAAACCTTGCGGGGAGGTCCTACAATGAGCAGTTCTTC
. TRBJ1-6 TRBV10-1 . CASSESGTPPSPLHF TGCGCCAGCAGTGAGTCCGGGACGCCGCCTTCACCCCTCCACTTT
. TRBJ1-4 TRBV3-1 . CASSQEGEANEKLFF TGTGCCAGCAGCCAAGAGGGAGAGGCTAATGAAAAACTGTTTTTT
. TRBJ1-1 TRBV3-1 . CASSQAAMAQNTEAFF TGTGCCAGCAGCCAAGCAGCCATGGCACAGAACACTGAAGCTTTCTTT
TRBD2 TRBJ2-4 TRBV4-1 . CASSQEARGGGYGIQYF TGCGCCAGCAGCCAAGAAGCTCGTGGGGGGGGATATGGCATTCAGTACTTC
TRBD1 TRBJ1-1 TRBV2 . CASSRRTGEDTEAFF TGTGCCAGCAGTAGAAGGACAGGGGAAGACACTGAAGCTTTCTTT
. TRBJ1-1 TRBV7-3 once CASSLGAPGTEAFF TGTGCCAGCAGCTTAGGGGCTCCAGGCACTGAAGCTTTCTTT
TRBD1 TRBJ2-5 TRBV29-1 . CSAWDSQETQYF TGCAGCGCTTGGGACAGCCAAGAGACCCAGTACTTC
TRBD1 TRBJ1-2 TRBV3-1 . CASSPRDRGREGYTF TGTGCCAGCAGCCCCCGGGACAGGGGGCGCGAAGGCTACACCTTC
TRBD2 TRBJ2-2 TRBV29-1 . CSVVTGLAGAGELFF TGCAGCGTTGTAACTGGACTAGCGGGAGCCGGGGAGCTGTTTTTT
TRBD1 TRBJ2-5 TRBV7-2 few CASSRTGGETQYF TGTGCCAGCAGCCGGACAGGGGGCGAGACCCAGTACTTC
. TRBJ2-7 TRBV27 . CASSFTGSYEQYF TGTGCCAGCAGTTTCACAGGGTCCTACGAGCAGTACTTC
TRBD1 TRBJ2-7 TRBV29-1 . CSVDRGLGSYEQYF TGCAGCGTCGACAGGGGGTTAGGCTCCTACGAGCAGTACTTC
. TRBJ2-1 TRBV5-5 . CASSRDPRQGNEQFF TGTGCCAGCAGCCGGGACCCGCGCCAGGGCAATGAGCAGTTCTTC
TRBD2 TRBJ2-7 TRBV20-1 . CSASYYTSGVYF TGCAGTGCTTCCTACTATACTAGCGGGGTGTACTTC
TRBD1 TRBJ1-4 TRBV5-6 . CASSLGGQGHVREKLFF TGTGCCAGCAGCTTGGGCGGACAGGGTCACGTTCGGGAAAAACTGTTTTTT
. TRBJ2-3 TRBV10-3 . CAISESSDRQDTQYF TGTGCCATCAGTGAGTCCAGCGACAGGCAGGATACGCAGTATTTT
. TRBJ2-2 TRBV5-1 . CASSLVGGRDTGELFF TGCGCCAGCAGCTTGGTAGGGGGTCGGGACACCGGGGAGCTGTTTTTT
. TRBJ1-2 TRBV27 . CASGAGQATRGYTF TGTGCCAGCGGCGCGGGGCAGGCCACGCGTGGCTACACCTTC
. TRBJ2-7 TRBV27 . CASSLFLGQPYEQYF TGTGCCAGCAGTTTATTCTTAGGACAGCCCTACGAGCAGTACTTC
. TRBJ2-3 TRBV29-1 . CSVGRETSSLVRGTDTQYF TGCAGCGTCGGACGTGAGACTAGTTCTTTAGTTCGCGGCACAGATACGCAGTATTTT
TRBD1 TRBJ1-3 TRBV11-3 . CASSLRQGDSTIYF TGTGCCAGCAGCTTACGACAGGGGGACTCCACCATATATTTT
. TRBJ2-3 TRBV24-1 few CATSDPTGGRTDTQYF TGTGCCACCAGTGATCCGACGGGGGGCCGCACAGATACGCAGTATTTT